This T cell receptor (beta chain) originates from a study of T cells in localized non-small cell lung cancer (dated by TCRdb to the early 2020s). Regarding the research as a whole: T cell repertoires of some 240 early-stage NSCLC patients were analyzed, with tumors being compared against uninvolved tumor-adjacent lungs. The cohort comprised a few hundred treatment-naïve NSCLC patients with resected, localized lung tumors. Of the NSCLC patients, over 120 were male and roughly 110 were female, and the mean age was about 69 years. What the study reported, not specific to this receptor: Because of the exploratory design, TCR variables were selected using unadjusted p-values without false-discovery rate correction. Higher T cell density in blood was associated with longer overall survival, whereas higher clonality in adjacent lung was associated with shorter survival. Multi-region tumor sequencing was not performed, so intratumor heterogeneity could not be excluded. A median of 57 of the top 100 tumor clones turned up in the paired uninvolved adjacent lung, and about 28 of those clones also ranked among the top 100 of that same adjacent lung. Uninvolved tumor-adjacent lung showed the highest T cell clonality, higher than tumor, which suggests more focused antigenic responses in the uninvolved tumor-adjacent lung.

At diagnosis, peripheral blood, uninvolved tumor-adjacent lung and tumor were collected and stored as a combination of fresh-frozen and FFPE material. Blood samples were analyzed as peripheral blood mononuclear cells for TCR repertoire profiling. Inclusive of the bounding cysteine and phenylalanine, the CDR3 is 15 residues long. Solely the CDR3 DNA is kept, with 45 bases framed from the first base. CDR1 and CDR2 were assigned from the germline V gene as SGHAT and FQNNGV. V and J are truncated by 5 bases and 1 base respectively, leaving an intervening sequence of 12 bases. The immunoSEQ Assay was used to sequence TCR beta CDR3 regions from DNA. Regarding the original processing steps: T cell density was computed as TCR beta template counts normalized to usable DNA estimated by amplifying housekeeping genes. The preseqR package was used to estimate richness by extrapolating to 400,000 templates for PBMC samples and to 120,000 templates for tissue samples. Clonality was defined by subtracting Pielou's evenness from one. Differential abundance testing on productive amino-acid clonotypes, with a minimum total count of 5 and an alpha of 0.1, was used to identify tissue-enriched TCRs. The Jaccard Index and the Morisita Overlap Index were used to measure repertoire overlap between compartments. TCR beta CDR3s were clustered by GLIPH together with public tetramer-defined viral CDR3s, and at least three viral sequences plus V-gene enrichment were required for viral motifs. TCRdb's version of the immuneACCESS table is confined to in-frame rearrangements and falls short of the full clone set. An unresolved V gene accounts for under half of the shortfall where checked; the remainder is of unknown origin. The DNA was the basis for D and trimming; V, J and clone size are from that table. In this sample the table shows about 35,000 clones, under 95% of which occur a single time. 10% to 15% of the sample is in the top ten clones.

As regards this clone: Its antigen specificity is not known. No base qualities exist here, and no much larger clone lies one base off it.

The clonotype was recovered from a female donor aged 60 or older with stage II lung adenocarcinoma. The rearrangement combines TRBV11-2 with TRBJ2-1, with the D gene uncertain. The sequenced sample was peripheral blood mononuclear cells, obtained before any cancer treatment. The CDR3 protein sequence reads: CASSPGPLSYNEQFF. The bases read TGTGCCAGCAGCCCCGGGCCTTTGTCCTACAATGAGCAGTTCTTC.